Listed here are 14 T cell receptor beta chains from one sample, sequenced in a study of identical twins. TCRdb redid the calling of the 5' RACE reads with MiXCR, one entry per CDR3 protein. The data contain roughly 1,500,000 distinct CDR3 sequences, around 29% of them singletons. Sequences were obtained from cord blood. These receptors all stem from a newborn girl in good health.

The chain links TRBV20-1 to TRBJ2-4, with TRBD2 matching 8 bases. The end of the DNA is better explained by TRBJ2-7, so the J call may be wrong. Germline V gene lookup returns CDR1 DFQATT and CDR2 SNEGSKA (reference sequence). The CDR3 extends over 14 amino acids. The CDR3 bases are TGCAGTGCTAGACGAGCGGGAGTTGGGAACGAGCAGTACTTC. Protein: CSARRAGVGNEQYF.

V gene TRBV5-1 combines with J gene TRBJ2-1; 10 bases are a match to TRBD2. V shed 2 bases, J shed 8 bases, and the junction held 10 bases outside the gene matches. CDR3 length: 16 amino acids. CDR1 and CDR2 (germline): SGHRS, YFSETQ. The CDR3 spells CASSFWASGSKDEQFF. The CDR3 nucleotides read TGCGCCAGCAGCTTTTGGGCTAGCGGGAGTAAGGATGAGCAGTTCTTC.

J is TRBJ2-3 and V is TRBV7-9; perhaps TRBD2 as D (5 bases). Germline V gene lookup returns CDR1 SEHNR and CDR2 FQNEAQ (reference sequence). Trimming stripped 5 bases from V and 4 bases from J, with 10 bases between. The CDR3 is 13 residues long. The CDR3 loop reads CASSGGTPDTQYF. The CDR3 DNA follows: TGTGCCAGCAGCGGAGGAACCCCAGATACGCAGTATTTT.

The chain couples TRBV2 to TRBJ2-5, with 7 bases that match TRBD1. The CDR3 extends over 14 amino acids. Germline V gene sequence: CDR1 SNHLY, CDR2 FYNNEI. Trimming at V came to 0 bases and at J to 5 bases, leaving 3 bases not matched to a gene. The DNA of the CDR3 is TGTGCCAGCAGTGAAGCGACAGGGTCGGAGACCCAGTACTTC. As protein: CASSEATGSETQYF.

Only one count was recorded for this clonotype. A junction boundary mismatches the germline segment, possibly from a read error. The CDR3, as DNA: TGTGCCAGCAGTTTCCGCCGAAGGGTGAGCTATAGCTACACCTTC. Translation: CASSFRRRVSYSYTF. The chain uses TRBV12-3 or TRBV12-4 and TRBJ1-2; no clear D gene. This CDR3 region has 15 residues.

The chain carries TRBV18 and TRBJ2-3, with 8 bases matching TRBD2. V lost 3 bases and J lost 4; bases outside the gene matches: 3. Germline V gene data show CDR1 as KGHSH and CDR2 as LQKENI. The CDR3 sequence is 14 residues long. The DNA for the CDR3 is TGTGCCAGCTCACCGTACGGGGGGGCAGATACGCAGTATTTT. Encoded protein: CASSPYGGADTQYF.

The rearrangement uses TRBV20-1 and TRBJ2-3; the match to TRBD1 covers 8 bases. This CDR3 has 14 residues. With V trimmed by 3 bases and J by 1 base, 3 bases remained unmatched. Germline-derived CDR1 and CDR2 are DFQATT and SNEGSKA (reference sequence). This CDR3 is CSASRGQGTDTQYF. The CDR3 DNA sequence: TGCAGTGCTAGCAGGGGGCAGGGCACAGATACGCAGTATTTT.

The genes are TRBV20-1 and TRBJ2-5, with D possibly matching TRBD2 (5 bases). The CDR3 has 14 residues. CDR1 is DFQATT and CDR2 is SNEGSKA in the germline V gene (reference sequence). V lost 3 bases to trimming and J lost 5 bases, with 16 bases between them. The CDR3 sequence: CSARDPRESETQYF. CDR3 coding DNA: TGCAGTGCTAGGGACCCTAGGGAGTCGGAGACCCAGTACTTC.

The chain combines TRBV6-2 or TRBV6-3 with TRBJ2-3; 15 positions agree with TRBD2. Germline CDR1 reads MNHEY; CDR2 reads SVGEGT. The CDR3 covers 15 residues. V was clipped by 8 bases and J by 5 bases; unmatched bases: 5. The CDR3 DNA reads TGTGCCAGCCATGGGACTAGCGGGAGGAGAGATACGCAGTATTTT. As protein: CASHGTSGRRDTQYF.

The chain employs TRBV27 and TRBJ2-2; 9 bases fit TRBD2. Germline lookup yields CDR1 MNHEY and CDR2 SMNVEV (reference sequence). This CDR3 has 16 residues. With 6 bases clipped from V and 1 base from J, the junction kept 6 bases outside the gene matches. Written as DNA, the CDR3 is TGTGCCAGCAGCCCACCTAGCGGGGTGAACACCGGGGAGCTGTTTTTT. Protein product: CASSPPSGVNTGELFF.

This clonotype was seen only a few times. V and J are TRBV5-1 and TRBJ2-3; 7 bases fit TRBD1. This CDR3 has 15 residues. V was clipped by 4 bases and J by 2 bases; unmatched bases: 7. Germline values: CDR1 SGHRS, CDR2 YFSETQ. The CDR3 sequence: CASSLGDRFTDTQYF. DNA of the CDR3: TGCGCCAGCAGCCTTGGGGACAGATTCACAGATACGCAGTATTTT.

This rearrangement joins TRBV27 to TRBJ2-7; D call uncertain. The V end was cut by 0 bases, the J end by 2 bases, with 14 bases between. This CDR3 contains 16 residues. The germline V gene encodes CDR1 MNHEY and CDR2 SMNVEV (reference sequence). The DNA of the CDR3 is TGTGCCAGCAGTTTATCTCGTCTAGGTGGCCCCTACGAGCAGTACTTC. Translating it yields CASSLSRLGGPYEQYF.

The chain recombines TRBV20-1 with TRBJ2-1; 8 nucleotides agree with TRBD2. Germline V gives CDR1 DFQATT, CDR2 SNEGSKA (reference sequence). The junction had 6 bases not matched to a gene; V was cut back by 1 base and J by 7 bases. The CDR3 is 14 amino acids. The DNA of the CDR3 is TGCAGTGCTAGAGCCAGCGGGAGTAGAAATGAGCAGTTCTTC. It translates to CSARASGSRNEQFF.

This clonotype was picked up a small number of times. In nucleotides, the CDR3 is TGTGCCAGCAGCAAATTAAGACAGGGTAGGGATACGCAGTATTTT. Translating gives CASSKLRQGRDTQYF. This sequence joins TRBV21-1 and TRBJ2-3; the D call of TRBD1 is as the table states it, not checked on the DNA. TRBV21-1 is a listed pseudogene. The CDR3 sequence is 15 residues long.